This T cell receptor (beta chain) was recorded in a study of blood T cell repertoires in COVID-19. Study at large: T cells, B-cell-depleted T cells, or PBMCs provided the cDNA or gDNA that served as material.

Germline V CDR1 and CDR2: LNHDA, SQIVND (reference sequence). CDR3 length: 15 amino acids. V lost 5 bases and J lost 2, with 14 bases in between. This table comes from immunoSEQ multiplex PCR, and its TCRdb copy is limited to in-frame clones, with some not included. The table includes about 240,000 clones, about 86% detected once. The TCR sequence derives from an elderly woman with acute or convalescent COVID-19. The rearrangement links TRBV19 to TRBJ2-3; D may be TRBD1 (6 bases). Sample: peripheral blood. CDR3 sequence (DNA): TGTGCCAGTAGTTACCAGGGGCTACACACAGATACGCAGTATTTT. Its protein product is CASSYQGLHTDTQYF.